One and the same sample provided the 11 T cell receptor beta chains below, sequenced in a study of shared clonotypes between healthy human individuals. Data came from immunoSEQ multiplex PCR; TCRdb stores just in-frame clones and leaves some out. This table holds about a million clones, approximately 77% found once. What was sequenced was memory CD4+ T cells from PBMCs. Subset specified: CD45RA-negative fraction. The receptors were gathered from a man in his late teens or twenties in good health. Some clones in this sample may be carry-over from other donors' samples.

This clone was detected once. The rearrangement links TRBV2 to TRBJ1-4, with no clear D. Germline values: CDR1 SNHLY, CDR2 FYNNEI. This CDR3 is 12 amino acids long. V was trimmed by 7 bases and J by 7 bases, leaving 10 bases between them. The CDR3 nucleotides are TGTGCCAGCAAACAGTTACCTGAAAAACTGTTTTTT. Amino acids: CASKQLPEKLFF.

This clone was recorded a few times. V usage is TRBV28 and J usage is TRBJ1-1, with 7 bases matching TRBD1. Looked up from germline, CDR1 is MDHEN and CDR2 is SYDVKM. After removal of 5 bases from V and 4 bases from J, the junction contained 7 bases not matched to a gene. There are 14 residues in the CDR3. The DNA for the CDR3 is TGTGCCAGCAGTCCAGGACAGGTGCGCACTGAAGCTTTCTTT. Encoded protein: CASSPGQVRTEAFF.

With regard to this clone: Compared with germline, one end of the junction differs, possibly owing to a read error. V is TRBV28 and J is TRBJ1-1; tentative D call: TRBD1 (5 bases). Germline V CDR1 and CDR2: MDHEN, SYDVKM. This CDR3 is built from 14 residues. The CDR3 DNA follows: TGTGCCAGCAGTCTCCCCGGGGGATTGACTGGAGCTTTCTTT. Its protein is CASSLPGGLTGAFF.

V gene TRBV29-1 combines with J gene TRBJ1-1; weak D call: TRBD1 (6 bases). The CDR3 loop spans 14 amino acids. Germline CDR1 reads SQVTM; CDR2 reads ANQGSEA. Trimming cost V 0 bases and J 4 bases, with 12 bases left between them. The CDR3 coding sequence is TGCAGCGTTGAAGATGGCGGGGGGCTCACTGAAGCTTTCTTT. Translated: CSVEDGGGLTEAFF.

This clone was seen once. The gene calls are TRBV6-1 and TRBJ2-5; D is ambiguous. Germline-derived CDR1 and CDR2 are MNHNS and SASEGT. Trimming removed 5 bases at V and 5 bases at J, with 15 bases between. The CDR3 has 14 amino acids. The CDR3 spells CASSNNERSETQYF. CDR3 coding DNA: TGTGCCAGCAGTAACAACGAGAGGTCGGAGACCCAGTACTTC.

The chain links TRBV5-1 to TRBJ1-2; D not certain. This CDR3 spans 14 amino acids. The V end was cut by 6 bases, the J end by 0 bases, with 12 bases between. CDR1 is SGHRS, CDR2 YFSETQ, per germline. CDR3 DNA sequence: TGCGCCAGCACCAACGAGGGTACTAACTATGGCTACACCTTC. Amino acid sequence: CASTNEGTNYGYTF.

This rearrangement joins TRBV5-1 to TRBJ2-3; 11 bases are shared with TRBD1. The J segment lost 5 bases and the V segment lost 0 bases, leaving 2 bases of the junction unmatched. Germline assignment: CDR1 SGHRS and CDR2 YFSETQ. The length of the CDR3 is 15 residues. This CDR3 reads CASSLGTGGLDTQYF. The CDR3 coding sequence is TGCGCCAGCAGCTTGGGGACAGGGGGCTTAGATACGCAGTATTTT.

The chain uses TRBV7-2 and TRBJ2-7; 8 nucleotides match TRBD2. The junction had 8 bases not matched to a gene; V was cut back by 1 base and J by 3 bases. Looked up from germline, CDR1 is SGHTA and CDR2 is FQGNSA. This CDR3 is 16 amino acids long. CDR3 protein: CASSLGGAGGHYEQYF. The DNA of the CDR3 is TGTGCCAGCAGCTTAGGGGGGGCGGGAGGCCACTACGAGCAGTACTTC.

The chain links TRBV5-6 to TRBJ1-4; D is unresolved. Germline values: CDR1 SGHDT, CDR2 YYEEEE. The CDR3 contains 14 residues. The V end lost 0 bases, the J end lost 8 bases, and 11 bases lay between the germline ends. CDR3 in amino acids: CASSLGPYKEKLFF. The CDR3 DNA reads as TGTGCCAGCAGCTTGGGCCCTTATAAGGAAAAACTGTTTTTT.

The gene calls are TRBV6-6 and TRBJ1-5; D not resolved. The germline V gene encodes CDR1 MNHNY and CDR2 SVGAGI (reference sequence). CDR3 length: 13 residues. Between the trimmed V and J ends, which lost 2 bases and 2 bases, there was a span of 4 bases. Here the CDR3 DNA reads TGTGCCAGCAGTTACCTTGGCAATCAGCCCCAGCATTTT. It encodes CASSYLGNQPQHF.

The CDR3 sequence: CASSLPGQGGNEKLFF. The CDR3 coding sequence is TGTGCCAGCAGCTTGCCCGGACAGGGGGGAAATGAAAAACTGTTTTTT. V and J are TRBV5-8 and TRBJ1-4; 10 bases match TRBD1. V was clipped by 1 base and J by 5 bases; unmatched bases: 5. The CDR3 runs 16 residues. Germline V gene lookup returns CDR1 SGHTS and CDR2 YDEGEE.